What follows are 12 T cell receptor beta chains derived from one specimen sequenced in a study of T cells in localized non-small cell lung cancer. The table came from immunoSEQ multiplex PCR; TCRdb's copy has only in-frame clones and leaves some out. This sample carries about 54,000 clones, roughly four fifths of them seen once, and the ten largest clones take just under 20%. Here the sequenced sample was peripheral blood, taken before any cancer treatment. The receptors originated from a female donor over 55 with stage II squamous cell lung carcinoma.

The rearrangement links TRBV9 to TRBJ2-7; 7 positions match TRBD1. The CDR3 is made up of 15 amino acids. J was trimmed by 3 bases and V by 0 bases; bases with no gene match: 6. From germline, CDR1 is SGDLS and CDR2 YYNGEE. The CDR3 nucleotides are TGTGCCAGCAGCGTAGGCGAGGGGGCGGTCTACGAGCAGTACTTC. Amino acids: CASSVGEGAVYEQYF.

The V and J genes are TRBV7-6 and TRBJ1-1; maybe TRBD1 (6 bases). Germline values: CDR1 SGHVS, CDR2 FNYEAQ. The V and J ends lost 2 bases and 3 bases respectively, with 13 bases between them. This CDR3 has 15 amino acids. The CDR3 is CASSLTPKGDTEAFF. CDR3 DNA sequence: TGTGCCAGCAGCTTAACCCCGAAGGGGGACACTGAAGCTTTCTTT.

The chain's CDR3 is CASRTDRATEAFF. The CDR3 DNA follows: TGTGCCAGCAGAACTGACAGGGCCACTGAAGCTTTCTTT. V is TRBV6-5 and J is TRBJ1-1; 7 bases align to TRBD1. Germline V gene lookup returns CDR1 MNHEY and CDR2 SVGAGI. CDR3 length: 13 residues. The V and J ends lost 6 bases and 4 bases, in that order; junction bases with no gene match: 5.

This clone was observed a few times. The chain joins TRBV11-2 to TRBJ1-4; 7 bases line up with TRBD1. The CDR3 is 14 amino acids. Germline-derived CDR1 and CDR2 are SGHAT and FQNNGV. Unmatched junction bases numbered 8, after V lost 5 bases and J lost 8 bases. This CDR3 is CASSLDRAGEKLFF. The CDR3 DNA reads as TGTGCCAGCAGCCTCGACAGGGCGGGGGAAAAACTGTTTTTT.

The chain combines TRBV2 with TRBJ2-2; D may be TRBD1 (6 bases). From germline, CDR1 is SNHLY and CDR2 FYNNEI. V lost 10 bases, J lost 5 bases, and 17 bases lay in between. The CDR3 sequence is 14 residues long. As DNA, the CDR3 is TGTGCCACTGAGGAGGCAGGGGAAACCGGGGAGCTGTTTTTT. Its protein product is CATEEAGETGELFF.

The V gene is TRBV5-8, the J gene TRBJ2-7, with TRBD1 matching over 8 bases. Germline values: CDR1 SGHTS, CDR2 YDEGEE. This CDR3 contains 17 residues. The junction had 9 bases not matched to a gene; V was cut back by 0 bases and J by 1 base. The CDR3 region has the DNA TGTGCCAGCAGCTTGGGAGGAACAGGGGGGAAGTCCTACGAGCAGTACTTC. This translates into CASSLGGTGGKSYEQYF.

The rearrangement links TRBV25-1 to TRBJ2-7, with D possibly matching TRBD2 (6 bases). V gave up 5 bases and J gave up 2 bases, with 16 bases separating them. The CDR3 sequence is 15 residues long. Germline V CDR1 and CDR2: MGHDK, SYGVNS. The CDR3: CASSSRFGGAYEQYF. The CDR3 nucleotides are TGTGCCAGCAGTTCTAGGTTTGGAGGGGCCTACGAGCAGTACTTC.

The V call is TRBV6-1, the J call TRBJ2-5, with 11 bases that match TRBD1. V trimming: 7 bases; J trimming: 1 base; junction bases outside the gene matches: 5. This CDR3 has 15 residues. CDR1 and CDR2 from the germline V gene are MNHNS and SASEGT. CDR3 in amino acids: CASNWDRGGQETQYF. In DNA, the CDR3 is TGTGCCAGCAATTGGGACAGGGGGGGCCAAGAGACCCAGTACTTC.

CDR3 sequence reads: CASSSGQYQETQYF. In nucleotides, the CDR3 is TGTGCCAGCAGCTCGGGACAGTACCAAGAGACCCAGTACTTC. The chain uses TRBV7-9 and TRBJ2-5; 7 positions agree with TRBD1. The CDR3 is 14 amino acids. Germline CDR1 and CDR2: SEHNR and FQNEAQ (reference sequence). V was pared by 4 bases and J by 0 bases, with 2 bases of the junction left unmatched.

The chain employs TRBV9 and TRBJ1-3; tentatively, D is TRBD1 (6 bases). Trimming left V 10 bases short and J 0 bases short, with 11 bases between. This CDR3 has 13 residues. Germline V gives CDR1 SGDLS, CDR2 YYNGEE. The CDR3 bases are TGTGCCGACCCAGGGGTCTCTGGAAACACCATATATTTT. Protein sequence: CADPGVSGNTIYF.

The CDR3 loop reads CASSVSSTDTQYF. The CDR3 DNA sequence: TGTGCCAGCAGTGTCAGTAGCACAGATACGCAGTATTTT. The V call is TRBV6-4, the J call TRBJ2-3; D is unresolved. The ends were cut back, 4 bases at V and 0 bases at J, with 5 bases in the middle. This CDR3 region has 13 residues. Germline loops: CDR1 MRHNA, CDR2 SNTAGT.

DNA for the CDR3: TGTGCCAGCAGTTTATTCCGGCAAGGGGAGCTGTTTTTT. It is translated as CASSLFRQGELFF. The chain is built from TRBV28 and TRBJ2-2; D uncertain. CDR1 is MDHEN and CDR2 is SYDVKM in the germline V gene. V gave up 1 base and J gave up 8 bases, with 8 bases separating them. This CDR3 comprises 13 residues.